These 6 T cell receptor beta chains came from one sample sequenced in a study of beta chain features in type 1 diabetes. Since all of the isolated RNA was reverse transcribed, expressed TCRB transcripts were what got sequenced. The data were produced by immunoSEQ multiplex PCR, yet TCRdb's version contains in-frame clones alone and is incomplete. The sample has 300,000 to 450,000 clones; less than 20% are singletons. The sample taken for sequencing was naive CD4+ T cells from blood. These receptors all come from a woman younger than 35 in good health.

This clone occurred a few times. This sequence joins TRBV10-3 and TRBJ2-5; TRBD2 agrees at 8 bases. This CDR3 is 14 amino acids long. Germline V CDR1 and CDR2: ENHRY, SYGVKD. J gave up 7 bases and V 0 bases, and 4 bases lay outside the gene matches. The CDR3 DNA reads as TGTGCCATCAGTGAGTCGACGAGCGGGGGGACCCAGTACTTC. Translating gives CAISESTSGGTQYF.

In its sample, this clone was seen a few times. Here the CDR3 DNA reads TGCGCCAGCAGCCCTCTGCAGTTGCCGAGCGCTGAAGCTTTCTTT. Translation gives CASSPLQLPSAEAFF. The chain is built from TRBV5-1 and TRBJ1-1; D remains unclear. Trimming cost V 4 bases and J 6 bases, with 19 bases left between them. CDR1 is SGHRS, CDR2 YFSETQ, per germline. There are 15 residues in the CDR3.

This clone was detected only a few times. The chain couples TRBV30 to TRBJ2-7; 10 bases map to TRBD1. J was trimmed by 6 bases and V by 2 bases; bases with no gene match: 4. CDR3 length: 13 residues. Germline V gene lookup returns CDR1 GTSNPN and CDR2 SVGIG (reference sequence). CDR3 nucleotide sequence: TGTGCCTGGAGTCTAGGACAGGGGGTCGAGCAGTACTTC. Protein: CAWSLGQGVEQYF.

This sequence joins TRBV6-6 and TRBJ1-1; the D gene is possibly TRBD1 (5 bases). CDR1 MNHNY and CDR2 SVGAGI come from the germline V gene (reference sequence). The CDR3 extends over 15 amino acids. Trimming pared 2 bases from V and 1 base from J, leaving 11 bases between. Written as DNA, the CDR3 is TGTGCCAGCAGTTACGTGTCAGGGCAGAACACTGAAGCTTTCTTT. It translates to CASSYVSGQNTEAFF.

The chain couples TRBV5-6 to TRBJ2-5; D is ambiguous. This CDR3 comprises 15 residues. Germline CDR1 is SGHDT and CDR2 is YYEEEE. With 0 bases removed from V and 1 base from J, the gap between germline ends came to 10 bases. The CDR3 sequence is CASSLGHTVQETQYF. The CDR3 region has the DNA TGTGCCAGCAGCTTGGGACATACTGTCCAAGAGACCCAGTACTTC.

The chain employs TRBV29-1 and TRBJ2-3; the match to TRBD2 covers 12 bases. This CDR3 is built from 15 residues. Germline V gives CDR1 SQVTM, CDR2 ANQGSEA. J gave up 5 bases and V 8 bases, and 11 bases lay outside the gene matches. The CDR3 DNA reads TGCAGCTCAAGGACTAGCGGGACTTTCCGAGATACGCAGTATTTT. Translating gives CSSRTSGTFRDTQYF.